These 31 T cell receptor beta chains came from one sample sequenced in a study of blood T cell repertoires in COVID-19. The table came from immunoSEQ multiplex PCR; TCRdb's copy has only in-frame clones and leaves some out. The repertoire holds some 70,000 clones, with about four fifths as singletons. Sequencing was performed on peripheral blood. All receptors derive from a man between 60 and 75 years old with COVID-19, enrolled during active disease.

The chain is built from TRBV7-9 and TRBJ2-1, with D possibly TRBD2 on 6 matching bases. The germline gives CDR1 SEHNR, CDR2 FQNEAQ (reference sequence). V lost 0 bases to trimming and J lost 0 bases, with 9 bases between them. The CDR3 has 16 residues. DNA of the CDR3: TGTGCCAGCAGCTTAGCAGGCGGGGCCTCCTACAATGAGCAGTTCTTC. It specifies CASSLAGGASYNEQFF.

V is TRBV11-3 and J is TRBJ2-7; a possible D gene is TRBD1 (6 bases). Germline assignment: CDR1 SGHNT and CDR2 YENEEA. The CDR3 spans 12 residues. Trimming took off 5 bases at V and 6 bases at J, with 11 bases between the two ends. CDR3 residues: CASSGRGSEQYF. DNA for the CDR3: TGTGCCAGCAGCGGCAGGGGTTCCGAGCAGTACTTC.

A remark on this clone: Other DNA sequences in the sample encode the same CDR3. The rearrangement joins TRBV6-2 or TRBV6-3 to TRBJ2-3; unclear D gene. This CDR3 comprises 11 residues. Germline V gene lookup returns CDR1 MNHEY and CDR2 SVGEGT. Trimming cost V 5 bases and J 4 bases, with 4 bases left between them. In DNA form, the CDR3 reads TGTGCCAGCAGTCCAGCAGATACGCAGTATTTT. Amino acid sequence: CASSPADTQYF.

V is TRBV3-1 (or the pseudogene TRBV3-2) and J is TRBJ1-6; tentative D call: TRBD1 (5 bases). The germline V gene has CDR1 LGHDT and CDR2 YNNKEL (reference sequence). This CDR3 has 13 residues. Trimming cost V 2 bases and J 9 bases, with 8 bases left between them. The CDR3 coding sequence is TGTGCCAGCAGCCAACTGGGGGGTTCACCCCTCCACTTT. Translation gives CASSQLGGSPLHF.

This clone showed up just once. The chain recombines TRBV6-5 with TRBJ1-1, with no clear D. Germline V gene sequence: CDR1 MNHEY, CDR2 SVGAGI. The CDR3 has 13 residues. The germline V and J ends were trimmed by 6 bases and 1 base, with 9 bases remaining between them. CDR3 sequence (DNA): TGTGCCAGCAGAACCAGGAAGAACACTGAAGCTTTCTTT. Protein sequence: CASRTRKNTEAFF.

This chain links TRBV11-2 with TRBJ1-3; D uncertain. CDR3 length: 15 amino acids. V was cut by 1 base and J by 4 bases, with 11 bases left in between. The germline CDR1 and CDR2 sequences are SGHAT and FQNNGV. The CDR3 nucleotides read TGTGCCAGCAGCTTAGGATCTGGCTTCGGAAACACCATATATTTT. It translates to CASSLGSGFGNTIYF.

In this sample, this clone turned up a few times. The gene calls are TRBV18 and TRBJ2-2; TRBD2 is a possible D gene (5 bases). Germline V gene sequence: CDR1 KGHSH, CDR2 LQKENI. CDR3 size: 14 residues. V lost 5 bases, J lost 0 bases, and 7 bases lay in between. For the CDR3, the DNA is TGTGCCAGCTCAGCCGGGACGAACACCGGGGAGCTGTTTTTT. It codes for CASSAGTNTGELFF.

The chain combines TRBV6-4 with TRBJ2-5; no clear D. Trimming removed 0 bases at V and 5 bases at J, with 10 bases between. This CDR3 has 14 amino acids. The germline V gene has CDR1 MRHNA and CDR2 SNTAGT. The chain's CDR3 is CASSDSELSETQYF. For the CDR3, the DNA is TGTGCCAGCAGTGACTCAGAGCTTTCGGAGACCCAGTACTTC.

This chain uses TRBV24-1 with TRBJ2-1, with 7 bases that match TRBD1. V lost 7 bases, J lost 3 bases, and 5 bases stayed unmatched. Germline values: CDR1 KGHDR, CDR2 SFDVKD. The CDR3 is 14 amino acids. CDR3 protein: CATSRQGYYNEQFF. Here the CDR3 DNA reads TGTGCCACCAGCCGACAGGGTTACTACAATGAGCAGTTCTTC.

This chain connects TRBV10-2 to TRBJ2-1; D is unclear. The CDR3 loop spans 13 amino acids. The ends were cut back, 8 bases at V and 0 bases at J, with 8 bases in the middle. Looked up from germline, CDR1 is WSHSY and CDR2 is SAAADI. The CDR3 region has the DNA TGCGCCAGCCTTAGTCCCTCCTACAATGAGCAGTTCTTC. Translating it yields CASLSPSYNEQFF.

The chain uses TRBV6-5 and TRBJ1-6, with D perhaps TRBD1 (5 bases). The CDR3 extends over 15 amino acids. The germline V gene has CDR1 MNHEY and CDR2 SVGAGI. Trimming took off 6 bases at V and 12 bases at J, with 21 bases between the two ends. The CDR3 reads CASRMGRDLVLPLHF. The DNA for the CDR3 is TGTGCCAGCAGGATGGGGCGGGACCTTGTTTTACCCCTCCACTTT.

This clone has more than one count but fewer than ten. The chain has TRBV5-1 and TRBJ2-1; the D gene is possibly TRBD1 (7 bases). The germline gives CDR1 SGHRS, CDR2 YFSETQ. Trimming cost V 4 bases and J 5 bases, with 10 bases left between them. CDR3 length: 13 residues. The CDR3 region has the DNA TGCGCCAGCAGCGCGGGACAGAACAATGAGCAGTTCTTC. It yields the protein CASSAGQNNEQFF.

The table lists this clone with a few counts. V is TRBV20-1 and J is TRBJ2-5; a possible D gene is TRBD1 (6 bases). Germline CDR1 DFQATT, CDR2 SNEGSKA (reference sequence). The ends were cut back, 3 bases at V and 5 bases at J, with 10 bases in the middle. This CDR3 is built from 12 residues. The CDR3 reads CSASRGGETQYF. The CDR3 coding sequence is TGCAGTGCTAGTAGAGGGGGTGAGACCCAGTACTTC.

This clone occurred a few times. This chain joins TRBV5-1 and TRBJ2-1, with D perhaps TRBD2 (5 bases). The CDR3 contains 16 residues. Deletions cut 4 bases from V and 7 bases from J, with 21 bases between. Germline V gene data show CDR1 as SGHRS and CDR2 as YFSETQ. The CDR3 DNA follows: TGCGCCAGCAGCAATAATCTAGCCCCCCACGTGAATGAGCAGTTCTTC. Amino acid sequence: CASSNNLAPHVNEQFF. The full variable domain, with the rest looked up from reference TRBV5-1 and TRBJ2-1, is KAGVTQTPRYLIKTRGQQVTLSCSPISGHRSVSWYQQTPGQGLQFLFEYFSETQRNKGNFPGRFSGRQFSNSRSEMNVSTLELGDSALYLCASSNNLAPHVNEQFFGPGTRLTVL.

CDR3 amino acids: CASSRKAGEGDTQYF. The CDR3 DNA follows: TGTGCCAGCTCACGGAAGGCGGGAGAGGGAGATACGCAGTATTTT. The chain couples TRBV18 to TRBJ2-3; 7 bases are shared with TRBD2. Per the germline V gene, CDR1 is KGHSH and CDR2 is LQKENI. The CDR3 runs to 15 residues. Germline trimming cut 4 bases from V and 5 bases from J; bases unmatched to any gene: 9.

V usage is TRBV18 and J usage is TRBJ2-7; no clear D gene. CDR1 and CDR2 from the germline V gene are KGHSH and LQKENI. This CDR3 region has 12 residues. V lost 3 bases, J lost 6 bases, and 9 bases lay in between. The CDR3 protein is CASSPPSGEQYF. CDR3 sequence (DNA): TGTGCCAGCTCACCGCCCTCAGGCGAGCAGTACTTC.

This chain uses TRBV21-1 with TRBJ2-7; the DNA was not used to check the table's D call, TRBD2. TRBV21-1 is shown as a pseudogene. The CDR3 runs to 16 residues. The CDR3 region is CASSPQVLAGSYEQYF. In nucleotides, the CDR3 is TGTGCCAGCAGCCCTCAGGTTCTAGCGGGATCCTACGAGCAGTACTTC.

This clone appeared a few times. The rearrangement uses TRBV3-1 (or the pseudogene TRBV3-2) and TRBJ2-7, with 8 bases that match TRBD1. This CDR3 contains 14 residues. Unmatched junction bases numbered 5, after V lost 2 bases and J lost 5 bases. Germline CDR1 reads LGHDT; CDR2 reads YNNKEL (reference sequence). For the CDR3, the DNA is TGTGCCAGCAGCCAAACCGGGACAGGAGACGAGCAGTACTTC. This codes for CASSQTGTGDEQYF.

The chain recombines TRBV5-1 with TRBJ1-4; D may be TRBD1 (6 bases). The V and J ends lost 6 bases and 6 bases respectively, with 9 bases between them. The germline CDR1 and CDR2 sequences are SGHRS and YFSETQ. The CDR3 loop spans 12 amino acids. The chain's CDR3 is CASKRTDEKLFF. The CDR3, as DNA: TGCGCCAGCAAGAGGACAGATGAAAAACTGTTTTTT.

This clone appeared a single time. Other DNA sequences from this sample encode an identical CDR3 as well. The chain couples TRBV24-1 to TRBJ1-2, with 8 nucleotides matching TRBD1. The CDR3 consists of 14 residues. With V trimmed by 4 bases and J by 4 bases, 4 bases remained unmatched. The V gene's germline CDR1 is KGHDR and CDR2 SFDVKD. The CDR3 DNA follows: TGTGCCACCAGTGACCCGACAGGGGTCTATGGCTACACCTTC. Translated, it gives CATSDPTGVYGYTF.

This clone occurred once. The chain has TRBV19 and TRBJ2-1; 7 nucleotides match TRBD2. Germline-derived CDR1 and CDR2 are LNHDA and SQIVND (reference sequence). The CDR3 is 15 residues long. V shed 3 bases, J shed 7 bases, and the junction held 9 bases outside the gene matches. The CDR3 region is CASSMGLAVWNEQFF. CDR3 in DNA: TGTGCCAGTAGTATGGGGCTAGCGGTCTGGAATGAGCAGTTCTTC. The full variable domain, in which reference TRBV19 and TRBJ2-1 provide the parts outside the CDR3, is DGGITQSPKYLFRKEGQNVTLSCEQNLNHDAMYWYRQDPGQGLRLIYYSQIVNDFQKGDIAEGYSVSREKKESFPLTVTSAQKNPTAFYLCASSMGLAVWNEQFFGPGTRLTVL.

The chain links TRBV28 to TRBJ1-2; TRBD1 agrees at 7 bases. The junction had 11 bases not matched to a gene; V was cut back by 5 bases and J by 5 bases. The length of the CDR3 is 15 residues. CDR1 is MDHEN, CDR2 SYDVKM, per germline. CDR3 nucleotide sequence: TGTGCCAGCAGTCCTGTAGGGACAGCCCCATATGGCTACACCTTC. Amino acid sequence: CASSPVGTAPYGYTF.

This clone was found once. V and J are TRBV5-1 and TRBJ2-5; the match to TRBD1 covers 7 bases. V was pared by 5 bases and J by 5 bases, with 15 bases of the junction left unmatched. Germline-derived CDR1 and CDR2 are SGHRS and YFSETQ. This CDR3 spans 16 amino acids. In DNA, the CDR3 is TGCGCCAGCAGGGGTGGACAGGCCCCAATGGTGGAGACCCAGTACTTC. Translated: CASRGGQAPMVETQYF.

The CDR3: CASSSGGSNQPQHF. For the CDR3, the DNA is TGTGCCAGCAGCTCAGGGGGTAGCAATCAGCCCCAGCATTTT. The chain links TRBV5-6 to TRBJ1-5; 7 bases are a match to TRBD1. This CDR3 has 14 residues. CDR1 is SGHDT, CDR2 YYEEEE, per germline. V shed 3 bases, J shed 0 bases, and the junction held 0 bases outside the gene matches.

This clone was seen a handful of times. The CDR3 sequence: CAWKPAGNTEAFF. CDR3 nucleotides: TGTGCCTGGAAGCCCGCGGGGAACACTGAAGCTTTCTTT. The gene calls are TRBV30 and TRBJ1-1; no clear D gene. Germline CDR1 and CDR2: GTSNPN and SVGIG (reference sequence). V shed 4 bases and J shed 1 base, with 10 bases lying between them. This CDR3 contains 13 residues.

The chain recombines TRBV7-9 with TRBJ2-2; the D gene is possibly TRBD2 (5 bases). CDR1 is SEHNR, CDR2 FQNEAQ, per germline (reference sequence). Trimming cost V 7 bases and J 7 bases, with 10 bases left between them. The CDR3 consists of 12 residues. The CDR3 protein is CASNGGLGELFF. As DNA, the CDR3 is TGTGCCAGCAACGGCGGGCTCGGGGAGCTGTTTTTT. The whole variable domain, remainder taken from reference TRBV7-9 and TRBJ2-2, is DTGVSQNPRHKITKRGQNVTFRCDPISEHNRLYWYRQTLGQGPEFLTYFQNEAQLEKSRLLSDRFSAERPKGSFSTLEIQRTEQGDSAMYLCASNGGLGELFFGEGSRLTVL.

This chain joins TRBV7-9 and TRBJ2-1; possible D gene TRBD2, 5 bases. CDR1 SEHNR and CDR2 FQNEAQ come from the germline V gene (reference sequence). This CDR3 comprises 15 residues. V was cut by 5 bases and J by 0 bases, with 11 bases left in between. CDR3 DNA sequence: TGTGCCAGCAGCACGAGAGGGTCCTCCTACAATGAGCAGTTCTTC. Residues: CASSTRGSSYNEQFF.

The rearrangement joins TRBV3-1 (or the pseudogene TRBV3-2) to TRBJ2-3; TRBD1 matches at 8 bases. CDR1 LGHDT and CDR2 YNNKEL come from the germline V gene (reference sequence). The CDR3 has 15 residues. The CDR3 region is CVTAASGQGTDTQYF. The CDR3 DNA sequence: TGTGTTACGGCGGCAAGTGGACAGGGAACAGATACGCAGTATTTT.

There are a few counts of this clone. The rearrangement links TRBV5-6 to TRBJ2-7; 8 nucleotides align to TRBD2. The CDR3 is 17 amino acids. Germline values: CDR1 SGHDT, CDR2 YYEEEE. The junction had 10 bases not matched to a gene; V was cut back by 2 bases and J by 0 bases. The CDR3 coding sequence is TGTGCCAGCAGCTTAACCTCCGGGACTAGGATCTCCTACGAGCAGTACTTC. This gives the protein CASSLTSGTRISYEQYF.

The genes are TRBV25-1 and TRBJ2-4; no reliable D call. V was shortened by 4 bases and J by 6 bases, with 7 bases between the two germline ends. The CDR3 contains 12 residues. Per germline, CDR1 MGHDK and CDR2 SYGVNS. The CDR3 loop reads CASSVESNIQYF. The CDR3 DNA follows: TGTGCCAGCAGTGTGGAGTCAAACATTCAGTACTTC. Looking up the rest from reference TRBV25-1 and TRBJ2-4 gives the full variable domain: EADIYQTPRYLVIGTGKKITLECSQTMGHDKMYWYQQDPGMELHLIHYSYGVNSTEKGDLSSESTVSRIRTEHFPLTLESARPSHTSQYLCASSVESNIQYFGAGTRLSVL.

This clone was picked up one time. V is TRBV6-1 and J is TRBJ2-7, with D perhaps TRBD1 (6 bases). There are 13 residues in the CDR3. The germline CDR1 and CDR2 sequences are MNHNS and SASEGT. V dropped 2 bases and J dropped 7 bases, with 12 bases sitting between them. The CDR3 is CASSEMQGSEQYF. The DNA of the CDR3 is TGTGCCAGCAGTGAAATGCAGGGGTCGGAGCAGTACTTC.